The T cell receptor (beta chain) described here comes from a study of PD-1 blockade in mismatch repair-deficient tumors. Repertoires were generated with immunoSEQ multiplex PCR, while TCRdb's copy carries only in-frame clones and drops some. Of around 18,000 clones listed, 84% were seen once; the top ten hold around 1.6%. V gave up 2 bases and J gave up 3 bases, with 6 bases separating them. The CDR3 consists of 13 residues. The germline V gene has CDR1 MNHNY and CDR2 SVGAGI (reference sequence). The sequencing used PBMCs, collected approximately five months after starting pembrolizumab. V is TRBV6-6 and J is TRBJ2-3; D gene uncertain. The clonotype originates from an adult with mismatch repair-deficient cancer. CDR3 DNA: TGTGCCAGCAGTTACCCCGGGACAGATACGCAGTATTTT. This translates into CASSYPGTDTQYF.